This TCR beta chain was retrieved from a study of vaccination and CD4 T cells after COVID-19. Overall study context: Three convalescent patients underwent sampling at day 14 and then at days 161 to 241 post-vaccination, the study reports. Each control was exposed to a CEFX pool, an HIV-1 Nef pool, or no peptide at all. Study-level results: Within the convalescent patients, a median about 90% of the SARS-CoV-2-reactive clones were ones that appeared only post-vaccination.

Scientists ran DNA taken from cultured CD4+ T cells through the Oncomine TCR Beta short-read assay for sequencing. TCRdb fed the PCR reads into MiXCR, producing one record per CDR3 protein. The table records 15,000 to 20,000 distinct CDR3 sequences, just under 55% of them present only once. Germline CDR1 and CDR2: DFQATT and SNEGSKA (reference sequence). CDR3 size: 15 residues. V lost 1 base, J lost 2 bases, and 14 bases lay in between. This clonotype has just a few counts. The antigen remains undetermined. Sample time point: late sampling 161 to 241 days after vaccination in three convalescent patients. Treatment in this sample: approximately 9-day PBMC culture with coronavirus spike peptide pools or control peptides (ViraFEST assay).

The material was CD4+ T cells from blood, cultured in vitro, obtained about 7 months after SARS-CoV-2 vaccination. This TCR was sampled from a human donor who had recovered from COVID-19. The rearrangement uses TRBV20-1 and TRBJ1-2, with a possible D match to TRBD1 (6 bases). The chain's CDR3 is CSARAGWTENYGYTF. For the CDR3, the DNA is TGCAGTGCTAGAGCCGGCTGGACAGAGAACTATGGCTACACCTTC.